Following are 27 T cell receptor beta chains from one sample sequenced in a study of shared clonotypes between healthy human individuals. Libraries were prepared by immunoSEQ multiplex PCR; TCRdb keeps only in-frame clonotypes and omits some of them. This table has roughly 2,000,000 clones, over 85% appearing once. It was CD45RO-negative cells, positively selected for CCR7, that made up naive CD8 cells, with terminally differentiated effector memory CD45RA+ cells excluded. The sequenced sample was naive CD8+ T cells from PBMCs. These receptors were obtained from a man aged 18 to 29 in good health. Some clones in this sample may be carry-over from other donors' samples.

This chain links TRBV5-5 with TRBJ2-7, with TRBD2 identical over 8 bases. V lost 0 bases, J lost 12 bases, and 14 bases stayed unmatched. Germline lookup yields CDR1 SGHKS and CDR2 YYEKEE (reference sequence). The length of the CDR3 is 15 residues. CDR3 amino acids: CASSLALSALAGGYF. CDR3 bases: TGTGCCAGCAGCTTGGCCCTGTCCGCGCTAGCGGGCGGGTACTTC.

This chain uses TRBV27 with TRBJ2-7; D is unclear. The CDR3 extends over 16 amino acids. Germline V gene lookup returns CDR1 MNHEY and CDR2 SMNVEV (reference sequence). Trimming removed 5 bases from V and 1 base from J, with 18 bases in between. The CDR3 coding sequence is TGTGCCAGCAGTCCATCCCTGGGGAAGGCATCCTACGAGCAGTACTTC. Translated, it gives CASSPSLGKASYEQYF.

This chain connects TRBV5-6 to TRBJ2-5; 7 bases are a match to TRBD1. The end of the DNA aligns better with TRBJ2-7, so the J call may be wrong. The V gene's germline CDR1 is SGHDT and CDR2 YYEEEE. The CDR3 is 14 residues long. This CDR3 reads CASSWQGQSYEQYF. CDR3 sequence (DNA): TGTGCCAGCAGCTGGCAGGGACAGTCCTACGAGCAGTACTTC.

The chain has TRBV9 and TRBJ2-1; 11 positions agree with TRBD2. J lost 2 bases, V lost 3 bases, and 4 bases had no gene match. The CDR3 is made up of 16 amino acids. The germline gives CDR1 SGDLS, CDR2 YYNGEE. CDR3 sequence: CASSASGRPPYNEQFF. The CDR3 nucleotides are TGTGCCAGCAGCGCTAGCGGGAGGCCACCCTACAATGAGCAGTTCTTC.

CDR3 DNA sequence: TGTGCCAGCAGCCACGACGGGATAGAGGTTGGAAACACCATATATTTT. Amino acid sequence: CASSHDGIEVGNTIYF. The chain carries TRBV7-6 and TRBJ1-3; D gene uncertain. There are 16 residues in the CDR3. The germline V gene encodes CDR1 SGHVS and CDR2 FNYEAQ. V was cut by 5 bases and J by 3 bases, with 17 bases left in between.

This clone was picked up one time. The chain employs TRBV5-4 and TRBJ1-2; 9 bases line up with TRBD1. Trimming took 0 bases from V and 5 from J; bases not matched to a gene: 14. CDR1 is SGHNT, CDR2 YYREEE, per germline (reference sequence). This CDR3 comprises 18 residues. As DNA, the CDR3 is TGTGCCAGCAGCTTGGGTCTGGACAGGGGATGGTTAGAGTATGGCTACACCTTC. Translated: CASSLGLDRGWLEYGYTF. The whole variable domain, remainder taken from reference TRBV5-4 and TRBJ1-2, is ETGVTQSPTHLIKTRGQQVTLRCSSQSGHNTVSWYQQALGQGPQFIFQYYREEENGRGNFPPRFSGLQFPNYSSELNVNALELDDSALYLCASSLGLDRGWLEYGYTFGSGTRLTVV.

This chain connects TRBV29-1 to TRBJ2-1, with 9 bases aligning to TRBD1. Germline V gene sequence: CDR1 SQVTM, CDR2 ANQGSEA. The CDR3 is 12 amino acids. V lost 6 bases and J lost 13; bases outside the gene matches: 10. The DNA of the CDR3 is TGCAGCGTCATTGGGACAGGGAAGGTACAGTTCTTC. It encodes CSVIGTGKVQFF.

The V and J genes are TRBV5-4 and TRBJ1-2, with D uncertain. V lost 7 bases, J lost 4 bases, and 17 bases lay in between. The CDR3 has 14 amino acids. Germline V gene lookup returns CDR1 SGHNT and CDR2 YYREEE (reference sequence). CDR3 bases: TGTGCCAGCCAATCCACGGGGAACCTCTATGGCTACACCTTC. It yields the protein CASQSTGNLYGYTF.

V usage is TRBV6-5 and J usage is TRBJ2-1; 10 nucleotides match TRBD2. J was trimmed by 7 bases and V by 5 bases; bases with no gene match: 8. Germline V gives CDR1 MNHEY, CDR2 SVGAGI. This CDR3 comprises 15 residues. The CDR3 DNA sequence: TGTGCCAGCAGTCCCGGGACTAGCGCTTGGAATGAGCAGTTCTTC. Translation gives CASSPGTSAWNEQFF.

With respect to this clone: Other DNA sequences in the same sample also yield this CDR3. The J gene is TRBJ2-7, the V gene TRBV19; perhaps TRBD1 as D (5 bases). The CDR3 sequence is 13 residues long. V was shortened by 3 bases and J by 3 bases, with 9 bases between the two germline ends. The germline gives CDR1 LNHDA, CDR2 SQIVND (reference sequence). The CDR3 here is CASSIGRDYEQYF. The CDR3 bases are TGTGCCAGTAGTATCGGCAGGGACTACGAGCAGTACTTC.

This chain links TRBV13 with TRBJ2-7; D may correspond to TRBD1 or TRBD2 (5 bases each). Between the trimmed V and J ends, which lost 5 bases and 2 bases, there was a span of 19 bases. The CDR3 totals 16 residues. The germline CDR1 and CDR2 sequences are PRHDT and FYEKMQ (reference sequence). CDR3 amino acids: CASSPPEGPSTYEQYF. DNA for the CDR3: TGTGCCAGCAGCCCACCCGAGGGACCGTCAACCTACGAGCAGTACTTC.

The V gene is TRBV7-9, the J gene TRBJ1-1; D may be TRBD1 (5 bases). Germline lookup yields CDR1 SEHNR and CDR2 FQNEAQ (reference sequence). The CDR3 contains 13 residues. V lost 0 bases and J 7 bases, leaving 9 bases between the germline ends. The CDR3 reads CASSLARQLEAFF. CDR3 sequence (DNA): TGTGCCAGCAGCTTAGCGCGACAGCTTGAAGCTTTCTTT.

The rearrangement links TRBV7-2 to TRBJ2-3, with no clear D. Per germline, CDR1 SGHTA and CDR2 FQGNSA. Trimming pared 5 bases from V and 1 base from J, leaving 10 bases between. CDR3 length: 14 amino acids. In DNA form, the CDR3 reads TGTGCCAGCAGCCCCATTTACGGCACAGATACGCAGTATTTT. It yields the protein CASSPIYGTDTQYF.

This chain joins TRBV13 and TRBJ2-3; 8 bases agree with TRBD2. CDR1 is PRHDT, CDR2 FYEKMQ, per germline (reference sequence). V shed 7 bases, J shed 2 bases, and the junction held 8 bases outside the gene matches. This CDR3 comprises 15 residues. CDR3 DNA sequence: TGTGCCAGCACCCCCCCCGGGGGGGTCACAGATACGCAGTATTTT. Its protein product is CASTPPGGVTDTQYF.

The V call is TRBV27, the J call TRBJ1-2; D might be TRBD1 (6 bases). The CDR3 totals 15 residues. V dropped 4 bases and J dropped 3 bases, with 15 bases sitting between them. Germline CDR1 and CDR2: MNHEY and SMNVEV (reference sequence). The CDR3 DNA is TGTGCCAGCAGTTCCTACAGGGAGGTTGACTATGGCTACACCTTC. Its translation is CASSSYREVDYGYTF.

Worth noting for this clone: A read error may account for a junction end that differs from germline. CDR3 residues: CASSLAGGLEGRDF. The CDR3 DNA follows: TGTGCCAGCAGCTTAGCGGGGGGGTTGGAAGGGCGAGACTTC. The V call is TRBV7-8, the J call TRBJ2-7; 7 bases match TRBD2. The CDR3 consists of 14 residues. Germline assignment: CDR1 SGHVS and CDR2 FQNEAQ.

The chain has TRBV7-9 and TRBJ1-4; TRBD1 agrees at 7 bases. V shed 3 bases and J 5 bases; nucleotides not matched to a gene: 9. CDR3 length: 16 amino acids. The V gene's germline CDR1 is SEHNR and CDR2 FQNEAQ (reference sequence). CDR3 coding DNA: TGTGCCAGCAGCTTTGACCGGGACAGACTAAATGAAAAACTGTTTTTT. As protein: CASSFDRDRLNEKLFF. The variable domain in full, with the rest retrieved from reference TRBV7-9 and TRBJ1-4, is DTGVSQNPRHKITKRGQNVTFRCDPISEHNRLYWYRQTLGQGPEFLTYFQNEAQLEKSRLLSDRFSAERPKGSFSTLEIQRTEQGDSAMYLCASSFDRDRLNEKLFFGSGTQLSVL.

In this sample, this clone turned up once. This chain links TRBV25-1 with TRBJ1-2; maybe TRBD1 (5 bases). The germline V gene encodes CDR1 MGHDK and CDR2 SYGVNS. CDR3 length: 15 residues. V gave up 5 bases and J gave up 2 bases, with 15 bases separating them. DNA for the CDR3: TGTGCCAGCAGTCCATGGGGCGCAGCGAACTATGGCTACACCTTC. This translates into CASSPWGAANYGYTF.

The V gene is TRBV7-2, the J gene TRBJ1-5; 7 nucleotides line up with TRBD1. Germline trimming cut 3 bases from V and 4 bases from J; bases unmatched to any gene: 3. The germline gives CDR1 SGHTA, CDR2 FQGNSA. CDR3 length: 14 residues. CDR3 protein: CASSLSGQNQPQHF. For the CDR3, the DNA is TGTGCCAGCAGCTTGTCGGGACAGAATCAGCCCCAGCATTTT. The complete variable domain, with remaining parts taken from reference TRBV7-2 and TRBJ1-5, reads GAGVSQSPSNKVTEKGKDVELRCDPISGHTALYWYRQSLGQGLEFLIYFQGNSAPDKSGLPSDRFSAERTGGSVSTLTIQRTQQEDSAVYLCASSLSGQNQPQHFGDGTRLSIL.

The rearrangement uses TRBV28 and TRBJ1-2, with D maybe TRBD1 (6 bases). Germline CDR1 reads MDHEN; CDR2 reads SYDVKM. Trimming took 5 bases from V and 5 from J, leaving 15 bases between them. The length of the CDR3 is 14 residues. The CDR3: CASSPRDTVYGYTF. In nucleotides, the CDR3 is TGTGCCAGCAGTCCTCGGGACACGGTTTATGGCTACACCTTC.

This chain connects TRBV7-9 to TRBJ2-6, with 8 bases that match TRBD1. The germline CDR1 and CDR2 sequences are SEHNR and FQNEAQ (reference sequence). V lost 5 bases, J lost 0 bases, and 9 bases stayed unmatched. The CDR3 covers 18 residues. The CDR3 nucleotides read TGTGCCAGCAGCCCGACCTGGGACAGGAGCTCTGGGGCCAACGTCCTGACTTTC. It is translated as CASSPTWDRSSGANVLTF.

The rearrangement joins TRBV27 to TRBJ2-1; 9 nucleotides align to TRBD2. CDR3 length: 15 amino acids. V dropped 6 bases and J dropped 2; count of bases not matched to a gene: 5. Germline loops: CDR1 MNHEY, CDR2 SMNVEV (reference sequence). CDR3 region: CASRLSGGAYNEQFF. Written as DNA, the CDR3 is TGTGCCAGCAGGCTTAGCGGGGGCGCCTACAATGAGCAGTTCTTC.

This clone was seen a single time. The J gene is TRBJ1-5, the V gene TRBV4-3; tentative D call: TRBD1 (5 bases). The germline gives CDR1 LGHNA, CDR2 YSLEER. Trimming took off 0 bases at V and 6 bases at J, with 12 bases between the two ends. CDR3 length: 15 residues. The CDR3 DNA reads TGCGCCAGCAGCCAAGACCGGAGCGGGGGTCAGCCCCAGCATTTT. Its translation: CASSQDRSGGQPQHF.

The V and J genes are TRBV14 and TRBJ2-1, with TRBD2 matching 8 bases. Germline assignment: CDR1 SGHDN and CDR2 FVKESK. V shed 1 base and J 4 bases; nucleotides not matched to a gene: 3. The CDR3 extends over 15 amino acids. As DNA, the CDR3 is TGTGCCAGCAGCCAAGCTCGCGGGGGGTACAATGAGCAGTTCTTC. This translates into CASSQARGGYNEQFF. The whole variable domain, filled in from reference TRBV14 and TRBJ2-1, reads EAGVTQFPSHSVIEKGQTVTLRCDPISGHDNLYWYRRVMGKEIKFLLHFVKESKQDESGMPNNRFLAERTGGTYSTLKVQPAELEDSGVYFCASSQARGGYNEQFFGPGTRLTVL.

The chain uses TRBV19 and TRBJ1-4, with D hard to call. The germline gives CDR1 LNHDA, CDR2 SQIVND (reference sequence). Trimming took off 5 bases at V and 8 bases at J, with 15 bases between the two ends. The CDR3 has 14 residues. The CDR3 region is CASSFSGGEEKLFF. In DNA, the CDR3 is TGTGCCAGTAGTTTCTCCGGCGGAGAAGAAAAACTGTTTTTT.

The chain carries TRBV2 and TRBJ2-7; 9 nucleotides match TRBD1. Germline V CDR1 and CDR2: SNHLY, FYNNEI. Trimming cost V 10 bases and J 2 bases; bases outside gene matches: 9. This CDR3 contains 14 residues. CDR3 sequence (DNA): TGTGCCACCATACAGGGGGCCCGGCCCTACGAGCAGTACTTC. This codes for CATIQGARPYEQYF.

CDR3 nucleotides: TGTGCCAGCAGTTCAAGAGGGGGCTTGATCTACAATGAGCAGTTCTTC. Its translation is CASSSRGGLIYNEQFF. The chain employs TRBV7-9 and TRBJ2-1; 7 bases fit TRBD1. This CDR3 spans 16 amino acids. V was clipped by 6 bases and J by 3 bases; unmatched bases: 11. In germline, CDR1 is SEHNR, CDR2 FQNEAQ (reference sequence).